This T cell receptor beta chain was captured by sequencing in a study of T-cell reconstitution after alpha-beta-depleted transplantation in children. Study results and limitations: Several hundred graft clones that had expanded were reportedly the source of alpha-beta T cells about two months after transplant. After transplant, high TCRbeta diversity at day 60 in some patients arose from surviving recipient T cells and thymic progenitors. T cells produced anew were the main source of T-cell counts and diversity one year after transplant.

Unique molecular identifiers were used to barcode this TCRbeta library. TCRdb re-analysed the PCR reads in MiXCR, keeping a single row per CDR3 protein. The sample has 440,000 or so distinct CDR3 sequences, roughly 44% seen once. Comments on this clonotype: Its antigen is not known.

Trimming removed 2 bases from V and 4 bases from J; junction bases left unmatched: 5. CDR3 length: 16 amino acids. Sequenced here: PBMCs, sampled before TCRalphabeta/CD19-depleted stem cell transplant. The V and J genes are TRBV7-1 and TRBJ2-2, with 9 bases lining up with TRBD2. TRBV7-1 is an ORF; its function is uncertain. The receptor was isolated from a girl aged 2-10 years with aplastic anemia, due to receive a stem cell transplant. CDR3 in DNA: TGTGCCAGCAGCTCACCGCGGGGGGGCGGCACCGGGGAGCTGTTTTTT. It translates to CASSSPRGGGTGELFF.